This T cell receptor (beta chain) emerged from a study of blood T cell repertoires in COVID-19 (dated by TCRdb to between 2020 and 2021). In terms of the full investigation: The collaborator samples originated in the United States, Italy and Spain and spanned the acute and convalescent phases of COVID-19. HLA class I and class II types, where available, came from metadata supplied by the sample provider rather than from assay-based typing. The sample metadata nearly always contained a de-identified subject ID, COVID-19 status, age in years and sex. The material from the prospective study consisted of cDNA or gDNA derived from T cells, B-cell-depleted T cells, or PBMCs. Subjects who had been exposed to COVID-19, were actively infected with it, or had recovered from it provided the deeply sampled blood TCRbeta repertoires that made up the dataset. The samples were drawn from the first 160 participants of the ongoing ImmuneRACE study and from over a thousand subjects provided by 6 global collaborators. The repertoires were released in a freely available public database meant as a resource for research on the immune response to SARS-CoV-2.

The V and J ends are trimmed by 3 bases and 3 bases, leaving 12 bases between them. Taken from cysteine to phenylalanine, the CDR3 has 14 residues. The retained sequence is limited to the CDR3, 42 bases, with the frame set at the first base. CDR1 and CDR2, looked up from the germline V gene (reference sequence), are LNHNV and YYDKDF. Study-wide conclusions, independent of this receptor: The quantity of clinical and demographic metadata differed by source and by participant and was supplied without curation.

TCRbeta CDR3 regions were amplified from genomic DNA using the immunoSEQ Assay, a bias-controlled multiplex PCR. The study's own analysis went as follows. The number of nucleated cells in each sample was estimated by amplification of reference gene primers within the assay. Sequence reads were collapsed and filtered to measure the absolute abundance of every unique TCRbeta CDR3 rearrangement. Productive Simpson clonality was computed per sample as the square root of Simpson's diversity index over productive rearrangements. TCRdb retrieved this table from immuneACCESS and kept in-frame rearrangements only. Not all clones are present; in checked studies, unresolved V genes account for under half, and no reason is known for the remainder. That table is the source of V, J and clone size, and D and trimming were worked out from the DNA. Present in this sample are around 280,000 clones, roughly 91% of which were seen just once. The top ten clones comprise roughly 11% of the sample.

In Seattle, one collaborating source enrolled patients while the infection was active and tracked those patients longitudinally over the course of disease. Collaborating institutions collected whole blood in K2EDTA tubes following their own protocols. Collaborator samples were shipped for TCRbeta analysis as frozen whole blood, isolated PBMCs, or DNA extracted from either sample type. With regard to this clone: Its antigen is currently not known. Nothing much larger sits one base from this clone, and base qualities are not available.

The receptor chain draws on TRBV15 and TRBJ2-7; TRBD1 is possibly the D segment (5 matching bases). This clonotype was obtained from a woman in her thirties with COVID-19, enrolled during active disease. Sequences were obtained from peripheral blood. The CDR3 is CATSSLDTVYEQYF. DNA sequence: TGTGCCACCAGCAGCTTGGACACCGTCTACGAGCAGTACTTC.